The text below deals with one TCR beta chain. The antigen is undetermined. The CDR3 has 12 residues. The data were obtained in a study of monozygotic twins with inflammatory bowel disease. General study results and limits: Researchers report that IBD patients shared fewer clonotypes with others than healthy twins, especially amid disease activity. Lower TCRbeta diversity (inverse Simpson) was seen in IBD patients than in healthy co-twins. Among T cells, the various subtypes were not distinguishable.

Each UMI harboured a 6-nucleotide sample barcode and was appended via template switching. No DNA is given; TCRdb re-called the 5' RACE reads and lists each CDR3 protein once. The sample data list roughly 170,000 distinct CDR3 sequences. This receptor was obtained from a human donor with ulcerative colitis or Crohn's disease, or a healthy co-twin of an affected twin (not recorded which). Specimen: blood. This rearrangement joins TRBV12-3 or TRBV12-4 to TRBJ2-5; checking the TCRdb D call of TRBD2 is not possible without DNA. CDR3 in amino acids: CASIGASETQYF.